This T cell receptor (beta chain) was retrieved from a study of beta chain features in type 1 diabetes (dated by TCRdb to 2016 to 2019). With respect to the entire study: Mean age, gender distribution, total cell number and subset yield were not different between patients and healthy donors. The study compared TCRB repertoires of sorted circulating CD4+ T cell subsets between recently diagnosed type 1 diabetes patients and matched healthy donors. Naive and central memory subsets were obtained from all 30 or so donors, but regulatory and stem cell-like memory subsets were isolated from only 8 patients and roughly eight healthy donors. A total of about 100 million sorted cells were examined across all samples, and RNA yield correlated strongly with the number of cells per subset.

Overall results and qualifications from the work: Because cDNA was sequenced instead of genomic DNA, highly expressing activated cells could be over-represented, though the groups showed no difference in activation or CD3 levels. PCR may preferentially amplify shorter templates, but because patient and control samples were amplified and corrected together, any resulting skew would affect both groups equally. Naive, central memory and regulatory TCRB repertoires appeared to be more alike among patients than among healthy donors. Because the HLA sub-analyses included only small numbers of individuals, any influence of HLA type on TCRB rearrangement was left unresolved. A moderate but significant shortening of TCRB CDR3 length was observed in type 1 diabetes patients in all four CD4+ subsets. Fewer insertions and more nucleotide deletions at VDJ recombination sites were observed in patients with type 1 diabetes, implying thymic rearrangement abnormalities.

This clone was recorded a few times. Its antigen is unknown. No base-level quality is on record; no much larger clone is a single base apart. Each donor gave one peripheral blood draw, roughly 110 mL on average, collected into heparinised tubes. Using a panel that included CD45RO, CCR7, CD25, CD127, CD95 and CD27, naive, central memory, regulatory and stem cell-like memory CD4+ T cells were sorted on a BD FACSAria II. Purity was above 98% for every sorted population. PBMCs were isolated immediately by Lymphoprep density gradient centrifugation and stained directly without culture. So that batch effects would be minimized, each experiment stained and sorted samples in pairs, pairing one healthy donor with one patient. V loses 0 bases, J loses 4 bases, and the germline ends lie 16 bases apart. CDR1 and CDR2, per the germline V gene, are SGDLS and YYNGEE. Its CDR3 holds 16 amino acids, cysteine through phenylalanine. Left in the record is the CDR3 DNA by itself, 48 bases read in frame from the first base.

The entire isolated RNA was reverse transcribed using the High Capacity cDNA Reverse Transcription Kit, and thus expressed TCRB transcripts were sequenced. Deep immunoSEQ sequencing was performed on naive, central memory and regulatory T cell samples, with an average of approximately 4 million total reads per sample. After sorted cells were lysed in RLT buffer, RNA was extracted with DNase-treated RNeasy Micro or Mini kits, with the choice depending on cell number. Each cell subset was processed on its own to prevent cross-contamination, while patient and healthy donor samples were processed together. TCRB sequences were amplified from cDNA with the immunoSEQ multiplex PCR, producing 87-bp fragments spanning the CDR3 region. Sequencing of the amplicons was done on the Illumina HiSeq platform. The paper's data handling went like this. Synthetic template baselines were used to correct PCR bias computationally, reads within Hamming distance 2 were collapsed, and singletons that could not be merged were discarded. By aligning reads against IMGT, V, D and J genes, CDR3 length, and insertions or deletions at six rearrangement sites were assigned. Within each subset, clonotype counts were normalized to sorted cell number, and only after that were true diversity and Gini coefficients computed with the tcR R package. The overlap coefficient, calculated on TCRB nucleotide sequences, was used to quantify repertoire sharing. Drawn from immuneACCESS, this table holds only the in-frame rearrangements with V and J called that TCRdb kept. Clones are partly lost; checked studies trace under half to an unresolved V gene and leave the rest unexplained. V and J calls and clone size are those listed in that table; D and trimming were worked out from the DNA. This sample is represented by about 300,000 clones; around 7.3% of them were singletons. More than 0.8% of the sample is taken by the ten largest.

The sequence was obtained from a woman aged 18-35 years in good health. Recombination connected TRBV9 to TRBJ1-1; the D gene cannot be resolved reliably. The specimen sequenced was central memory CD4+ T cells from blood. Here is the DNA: TGTGCCAGCAGCGTAGCTTTAAAGGGCGGCTCCACTGAAGCTTTCTTT. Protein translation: CASSVALKGGSTEAFF.